This T cell receptor beta chain was identified in a study of OX40 agonist ivuxolimab in advanced cancers. Study-level information: Cohort: 80% to 85% men, mean age about 60, aged roughly 23 to 90.

Germline loops: CDR1 SGHVS, CDR2 FQNEAQ. The CDR3 is 15 amino acids. Here immunoSEQ multiplex PCR was the method, and the copy in TCRdb shows in-frame clones only, minus some. Counted here are 50,000 to 65,000 clones, around 90% occurring once; the ten biggest clones make up around 0.61%. This receptor was obtained from an adult with an advanced solid tumor such as melanoma, head and neck, liver or kidney cancer. Sequenced here: CD4+ or CD8+ T cells sorted from blood, sampled in a trial of the OX40 agonist ivuxolimab. The chain uses TRBV7-8 and TRBJ2-5; 7 bases agree with TRBD2. The J call may be in error: the DNA end matches TRBJ2-7 better. The CDR3 DNA reads as TGTGCCAGCAGCTTAGTTGCGGGACTACCCTACGAGCAGTACTTC. Residues: CASSLVAGLPYEQYF.